The sequence of this TCR beta chain was determined in a study of T-cell memory formation after mild COVID-19. Study-level findings and limits: A subset of responding clones appeared in pre-infection memory, suggesting cross-reactive memory joined. Clones shrinking between day 15 and 85 showed a balanced CD4/CD8 split, and those that grew later tilted toward CD4+. Among contracting clones, CD4+ were mainly CM/EM and CD8+ enriched in EMRA.

Libraries for TCRalpha and TCRbeta carried sample barcodes and unique molecular identifiers via 5'RACE. TCRdb reprocessed the 5' RACE reads with MiXCR, giving one entry per CDR3 protein. The table shows about 350,000 distinct CDR3 sequences, with around 15% occurring only once. Trimming shortened V by 3 bases and J by 6 bases, and 9 bases separated the two germline ends. Per the germline V gene, CDR1 is DFQATT and CDR2 is SNEGSKA (reference sequence). This CDR3 comprises 12 residues. As concerns this clonotype: Its specificity is not known.

The rearrangement links TRBV20-1 to TRBJ1-5; D unclear. The sample consisted of PBMCs or a T cell subset sorted from them (not recorded which). This receptor was identified in a man between 18 and 29 years old who had mild COVID-19 (a few samples of this study predate the infection). Cell type and time point are not known. CDR3 residues: CSASRVGQPQHF. The CDR3, as DNA: TGCAGTGCTAGTAGGGTGGGTCAGCCCCAGCATTTT.